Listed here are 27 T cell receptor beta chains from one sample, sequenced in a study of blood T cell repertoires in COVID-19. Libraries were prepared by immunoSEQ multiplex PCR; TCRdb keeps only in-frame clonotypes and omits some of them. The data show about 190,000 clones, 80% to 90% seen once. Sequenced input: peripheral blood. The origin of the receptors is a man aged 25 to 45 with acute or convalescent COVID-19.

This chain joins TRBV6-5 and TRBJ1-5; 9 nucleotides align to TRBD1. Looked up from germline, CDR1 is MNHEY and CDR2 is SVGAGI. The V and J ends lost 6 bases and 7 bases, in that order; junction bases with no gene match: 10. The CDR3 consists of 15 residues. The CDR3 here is CASSLGGGQGQPQHF. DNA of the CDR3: TGTGCCAGCAGCCTGGGGGGGGGACAGGGACAGCCCCAGCATTTT.

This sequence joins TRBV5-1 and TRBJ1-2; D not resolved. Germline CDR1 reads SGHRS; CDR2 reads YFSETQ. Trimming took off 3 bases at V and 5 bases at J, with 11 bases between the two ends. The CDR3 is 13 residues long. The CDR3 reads CASSSRTIYGYTF. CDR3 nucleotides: TGCGCCAGCAGCTCCCGGACTATTTATGGCTACACCTTC.

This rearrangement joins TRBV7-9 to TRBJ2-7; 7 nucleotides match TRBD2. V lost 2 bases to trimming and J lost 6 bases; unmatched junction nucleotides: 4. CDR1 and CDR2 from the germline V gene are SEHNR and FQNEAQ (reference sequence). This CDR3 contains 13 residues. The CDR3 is CASSLKREGEQYF. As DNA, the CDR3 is TGTGCCAGCAGCTTAAAGAGGGAGGGCGAGCAGTACTTC. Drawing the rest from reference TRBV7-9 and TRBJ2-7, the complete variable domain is DTGVSQNPRHKITKRGQNVTFRCDPISEHNRLYWYRQTLGQGPEFLTYFQNEAQLEKSRLLSDRFSAERPKGSFSTLEIQRTEQGDSAMYLCASSLKREGEQYFGPGTRLTVT.

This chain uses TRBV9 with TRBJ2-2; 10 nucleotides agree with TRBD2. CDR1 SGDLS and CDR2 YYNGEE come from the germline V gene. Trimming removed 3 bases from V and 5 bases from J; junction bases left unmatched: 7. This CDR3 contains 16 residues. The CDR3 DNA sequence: TGTGCCAGCAGCGCCCTAGCGGGGGCCAATACCGGGGAGCTGTTTTTT. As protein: CASSALAGANTGELFF.

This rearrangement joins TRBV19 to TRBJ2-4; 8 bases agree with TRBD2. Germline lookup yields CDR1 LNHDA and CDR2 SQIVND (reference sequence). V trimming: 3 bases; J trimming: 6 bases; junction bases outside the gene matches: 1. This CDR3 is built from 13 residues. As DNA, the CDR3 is TGTGCCAGTAGTATGCTAGCGGGAAACATTCAGTACTTC. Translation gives CASSMLAGNIQYF.

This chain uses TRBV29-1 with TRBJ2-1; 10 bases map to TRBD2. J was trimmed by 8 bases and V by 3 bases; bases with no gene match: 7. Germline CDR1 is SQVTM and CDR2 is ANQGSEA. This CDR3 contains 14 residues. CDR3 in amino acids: CSVDRPSGSDEQFF. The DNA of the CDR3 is TGCAGCGTTGATCGTCCTAGCGGGAGCGATGAGCAGTTCTTC.

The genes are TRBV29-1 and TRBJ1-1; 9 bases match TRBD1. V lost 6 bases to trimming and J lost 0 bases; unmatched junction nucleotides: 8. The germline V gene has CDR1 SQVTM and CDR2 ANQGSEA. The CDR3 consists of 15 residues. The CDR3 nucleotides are TGCAGCGTCTTCGACAGGGGGGCCATGAACACTGAAGCTTTCTTT. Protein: CSVFDRGAMNTEAFF.

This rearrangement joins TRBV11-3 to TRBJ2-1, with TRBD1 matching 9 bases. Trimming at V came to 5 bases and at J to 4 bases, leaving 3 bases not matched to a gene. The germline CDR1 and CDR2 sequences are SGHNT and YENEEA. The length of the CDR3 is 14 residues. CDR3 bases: TGTGCCAGCAGCCTCGGGACAGGGTACAATGAGCAGTTCTTC. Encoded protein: CASSLGTGYNEQFF.

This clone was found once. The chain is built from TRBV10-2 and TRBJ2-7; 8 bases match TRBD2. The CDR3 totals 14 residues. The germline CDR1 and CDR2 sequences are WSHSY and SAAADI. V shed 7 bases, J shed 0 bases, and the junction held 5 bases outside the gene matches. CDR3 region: CASKLAASSYEQYF. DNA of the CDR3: TGCGCCAGCAAACTAGCGGCGAGCTCCTACGAGCAGTACTTC.

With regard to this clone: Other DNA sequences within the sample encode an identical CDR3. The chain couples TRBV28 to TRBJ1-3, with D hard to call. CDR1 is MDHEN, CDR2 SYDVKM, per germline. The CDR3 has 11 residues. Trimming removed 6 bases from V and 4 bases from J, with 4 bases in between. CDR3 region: CASRSGNTIYF. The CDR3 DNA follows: TGTGCCAGCAGATCGGGAAACACCATATATTTT. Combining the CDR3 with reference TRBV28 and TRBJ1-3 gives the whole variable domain DVKVTQSSRYLVKRTGEKVFLECVQDMDHENMFWYRQDPGLGLRLIYFSYDVKMKEKGDIPEGYSVSREKKERFSLILESASTNQTSMYLCASRSGNTIYFGEGSWLTVV.

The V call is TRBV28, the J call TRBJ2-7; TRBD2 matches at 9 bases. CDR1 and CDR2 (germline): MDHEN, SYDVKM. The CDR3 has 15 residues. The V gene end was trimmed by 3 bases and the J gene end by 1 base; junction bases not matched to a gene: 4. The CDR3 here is CASSFQTSGSYEQYF. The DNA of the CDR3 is TGTGCCAGCAGTTTCCAGACTAGCGGATCCTACGAGCAGTACTTC.

This CDR3 is CASSKNQVVFPEQFF. CDR3 nucleotide sequence: TGTGCCAGCAGCAAGAACCAGGTAGTCTTTCCTGAGCAGTTCTTC. V usage is TRBV5-8 and J usage is TRBJ2-1; D not resolved. Germline V gives CDR1 SGHTS, CDR2 YDEGEE. This CDR3 has 15 amino acids. V was trimmed by 4 bases and J by 9 bases, leaving 20 bases between them.

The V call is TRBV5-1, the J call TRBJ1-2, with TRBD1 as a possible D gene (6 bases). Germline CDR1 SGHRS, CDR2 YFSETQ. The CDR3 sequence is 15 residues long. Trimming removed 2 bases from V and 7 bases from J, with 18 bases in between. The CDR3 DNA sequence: TGCGCCAGCAGCTTCAGGGGCTACGAGAGTGGTGGCTACACCTTC. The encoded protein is CASSFRGYESGGYTF.

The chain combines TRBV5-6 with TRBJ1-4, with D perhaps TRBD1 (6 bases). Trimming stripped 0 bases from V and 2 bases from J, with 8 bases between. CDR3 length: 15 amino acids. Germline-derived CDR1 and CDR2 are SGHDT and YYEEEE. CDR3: CASSLGGPTNEKLFF. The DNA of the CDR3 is TGTGCCAGCAGCTTGGGGGGGCCCACTAATGAAAAACTGTTTTTT.

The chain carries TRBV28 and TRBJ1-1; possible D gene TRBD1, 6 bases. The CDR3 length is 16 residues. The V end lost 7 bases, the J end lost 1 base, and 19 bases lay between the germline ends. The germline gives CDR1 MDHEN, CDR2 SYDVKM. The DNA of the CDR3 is TGTGCCAGCAAGGTTGCCAGGGGCAGAGGGAACACTGAAGCTTTCTTT. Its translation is CASKVARGRGNTEAFF. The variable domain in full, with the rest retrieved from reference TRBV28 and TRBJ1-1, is DVKVTQSSRYLVKRTGEKVFLECVQDMDHENMFWYRQDPGLGLRLIYFSYDVKMKEKGDIPEGYSVSREKKERFSLILESASTNQTSMYLCASKVARGRGNTEAFFGQGTRLTVV.

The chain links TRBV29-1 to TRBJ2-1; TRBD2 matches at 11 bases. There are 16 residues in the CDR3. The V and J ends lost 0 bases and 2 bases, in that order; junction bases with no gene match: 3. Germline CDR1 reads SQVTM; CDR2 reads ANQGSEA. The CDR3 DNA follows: TGCAGCGTTGAAGACTCACTAGCGGGAGCCTACAATGAGCAGTTCTTC. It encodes CSVEDSLAGAYNEQFF.

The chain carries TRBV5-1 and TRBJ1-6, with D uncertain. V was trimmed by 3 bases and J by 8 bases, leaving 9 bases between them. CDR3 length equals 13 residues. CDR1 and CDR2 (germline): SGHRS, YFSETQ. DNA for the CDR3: TGCGCCAGCAGCTCCGACGGGGATTCACCCCTCCACTTT. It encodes CASSSDGDSPLHF.

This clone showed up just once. CDR3 sequence reads: CASSELVGVGTDTQYF. The CDR3 DNA reads TGTGCCAGCAGTGAATTAGTGGGCGTCGGCACAGATACGCAGTATTTT. V usage is TRBV6-1 and J usage is TRBJ2-3; D gene ambiguous. The CDR3 spans 16 residues. V was pared by 2 bases and J by 1 base, with 13 bases between. Germline V CDR1 and CDR2: MNHNS, SASEGT.

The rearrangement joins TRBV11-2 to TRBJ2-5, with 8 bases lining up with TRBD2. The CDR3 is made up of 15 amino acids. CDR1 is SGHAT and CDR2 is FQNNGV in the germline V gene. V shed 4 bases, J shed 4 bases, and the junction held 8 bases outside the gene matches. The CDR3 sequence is CASSYYGGGIETQYF. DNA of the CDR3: TGTGCCAGCAGCTACTATGGCGGGGGGATAGAGACCCAGTACTTC.

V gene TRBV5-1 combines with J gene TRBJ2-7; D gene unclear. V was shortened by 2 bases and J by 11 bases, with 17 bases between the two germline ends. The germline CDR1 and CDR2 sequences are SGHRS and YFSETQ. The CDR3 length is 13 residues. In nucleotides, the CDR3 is TGCGCCAGCAGCTTTAAGACAACGAATGTAAAGTACTTC. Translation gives CASSFKTTNVKYF. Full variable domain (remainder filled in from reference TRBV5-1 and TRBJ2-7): KAGVTQTPRYLIKTRGQQVTLSCSPISGHRSVSWYQQTPGQGLQFLFEYFSETQRNKGNFPGRFSGRQFSNSRSEMNVSTLELGDSALYLCASSFKTTNVKYFGPGTRLTVT.

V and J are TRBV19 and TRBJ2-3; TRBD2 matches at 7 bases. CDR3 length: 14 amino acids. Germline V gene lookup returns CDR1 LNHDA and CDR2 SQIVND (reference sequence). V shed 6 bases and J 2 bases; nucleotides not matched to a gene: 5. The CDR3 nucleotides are TGTGCCAGTAGCCTTACTAGCGCCACAGATACGCAGTATTTT. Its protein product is CASSLTSATDTQYF. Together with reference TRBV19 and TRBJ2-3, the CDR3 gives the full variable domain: DGGITQSPKYLFRKEGQNVTLSCEQNLNHDAMYWYRQDPGQGLRLIYYSQIVNDFQKGDIAEGYSVSREKKESFPLTVTSAQKNPTAFYLCASSLTSATDTQYFGPGTRLTVL.

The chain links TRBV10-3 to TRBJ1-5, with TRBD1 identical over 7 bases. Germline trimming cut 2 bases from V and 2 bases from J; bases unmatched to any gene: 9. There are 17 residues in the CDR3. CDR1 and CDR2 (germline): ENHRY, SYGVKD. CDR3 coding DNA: TGTGCCATCAGTGAGAGAGGGGGCGTAGAGGGCAATCAGCCCCAGCATTTT. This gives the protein CAISERGGVEGNQPQHF.

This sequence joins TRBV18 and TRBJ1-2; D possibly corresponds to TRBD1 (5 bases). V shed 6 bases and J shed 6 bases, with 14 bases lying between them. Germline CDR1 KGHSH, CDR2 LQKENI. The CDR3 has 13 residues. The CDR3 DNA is TGTGCCAGCTCCGACCTACAGGACAATGGCTACACCTTC. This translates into CASSDLQDNGYTF.

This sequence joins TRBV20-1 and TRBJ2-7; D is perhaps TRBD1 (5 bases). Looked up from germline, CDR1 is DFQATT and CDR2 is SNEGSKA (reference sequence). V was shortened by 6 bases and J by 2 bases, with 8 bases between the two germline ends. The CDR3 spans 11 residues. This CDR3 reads CSAKDTYEQYF. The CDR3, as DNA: TGCAGTGCCAAGGACACCTACGAGCAGTACTTC.

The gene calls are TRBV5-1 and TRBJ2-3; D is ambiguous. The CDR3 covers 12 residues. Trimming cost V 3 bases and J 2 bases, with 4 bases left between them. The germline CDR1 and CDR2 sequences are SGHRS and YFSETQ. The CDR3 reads CASSSYTDTQYF. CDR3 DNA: TGCGCCAGCAGCTCGTACACAGATACGCAGTATTTT.

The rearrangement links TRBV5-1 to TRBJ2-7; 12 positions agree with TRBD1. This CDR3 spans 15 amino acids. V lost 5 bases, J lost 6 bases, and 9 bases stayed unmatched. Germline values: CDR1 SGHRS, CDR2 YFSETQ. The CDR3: CASSVAGTGGVEQYF. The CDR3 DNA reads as TGCGCCAGCAGTGTGGCTGGGACAGGGGGCGTCGAGCAGTACTTC.

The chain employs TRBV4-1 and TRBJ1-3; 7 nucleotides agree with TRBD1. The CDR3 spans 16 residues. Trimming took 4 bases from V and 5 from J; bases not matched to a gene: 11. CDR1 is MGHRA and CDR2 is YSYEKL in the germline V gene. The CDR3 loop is CASSRPGQERRNTIYF. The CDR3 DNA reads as TGCGCCAGCAGCCGGCCCGGACAGGAGAGGAGAAACACCATATATTTT.